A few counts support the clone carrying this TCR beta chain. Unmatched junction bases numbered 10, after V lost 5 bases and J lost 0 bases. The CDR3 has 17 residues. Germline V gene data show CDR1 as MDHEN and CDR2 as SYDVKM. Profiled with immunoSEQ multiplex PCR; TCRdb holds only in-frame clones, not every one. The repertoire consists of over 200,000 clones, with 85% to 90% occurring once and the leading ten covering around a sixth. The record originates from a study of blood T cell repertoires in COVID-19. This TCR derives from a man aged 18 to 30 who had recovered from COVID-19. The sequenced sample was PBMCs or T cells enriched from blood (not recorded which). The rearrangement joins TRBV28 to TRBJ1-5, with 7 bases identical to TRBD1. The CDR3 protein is CASSRVGGSDSNQPQHF. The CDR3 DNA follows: TGTGCCAGCAGTCGGGTAGGGGGCTCGGATAGCAATCAGCCCCAGCATTTT.